This record concerns one TCR beta chain sequence. This entry belongs to a study of blood T cell repertoires in COVID-19. Overall study context: In each case, the material was cDNA or gDNA derived from T cells, B-cell-depleted T cells, or PBMCs.

TCRdb's table, derived via immunoSEQ multiplex PCR, lists solely in-frame clones and lacks some. The sample shows around 250,000 clones, around four fifths of them seen only once. This CDR3 is 16 amino acids long. Germline V CDR1 and CDR2: SNHLY, FYNNEI. Losses at the gene ends were 6 bases for V and 4 bases for J; bases not matched to a gene: 8. The sequencing sample was made of peripheral blood. V is TRBV2 and J is TRBJ2-6, with 8 bases lining up with TRBD2. This receptor was identified in a man older than 75 with acute or convalescent COVID-19. CDR3 sequence: CASRIDAGGGANVLTF. CDR3 coding DNA: TGTGCCAGCAGGATTGACGCGGGGGGCGGGGCCAACGTCCTGACTTTC.